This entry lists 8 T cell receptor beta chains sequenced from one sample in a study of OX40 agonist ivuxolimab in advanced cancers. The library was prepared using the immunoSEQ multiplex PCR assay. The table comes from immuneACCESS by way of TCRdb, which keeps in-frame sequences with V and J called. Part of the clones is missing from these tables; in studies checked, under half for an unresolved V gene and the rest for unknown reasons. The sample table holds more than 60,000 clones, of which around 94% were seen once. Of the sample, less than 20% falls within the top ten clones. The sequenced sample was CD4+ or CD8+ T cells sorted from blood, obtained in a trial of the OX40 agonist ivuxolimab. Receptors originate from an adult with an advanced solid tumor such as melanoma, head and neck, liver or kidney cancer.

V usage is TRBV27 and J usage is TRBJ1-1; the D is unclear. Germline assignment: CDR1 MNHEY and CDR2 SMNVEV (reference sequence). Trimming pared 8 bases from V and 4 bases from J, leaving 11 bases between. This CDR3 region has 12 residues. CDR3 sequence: CASLAGGTEAFF. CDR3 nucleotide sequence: TGTGCCAGCCTCGCGGGAGGCACTGAAGCTTTCTTT.

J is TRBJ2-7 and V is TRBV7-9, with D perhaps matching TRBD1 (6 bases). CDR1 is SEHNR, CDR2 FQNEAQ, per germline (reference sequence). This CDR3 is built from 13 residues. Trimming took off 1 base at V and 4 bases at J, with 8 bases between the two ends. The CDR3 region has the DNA TGTGCCAGCAGCTTAGACAGGGCATACGAGCAGTACTTC. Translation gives CASSLDRAYEQYF.

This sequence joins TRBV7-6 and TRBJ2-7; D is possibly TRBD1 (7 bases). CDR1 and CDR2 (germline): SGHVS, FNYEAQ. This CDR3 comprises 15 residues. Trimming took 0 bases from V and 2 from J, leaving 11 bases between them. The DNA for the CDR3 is TGTGCCAGCAGCTTAGCGCGGGACAGCCCCTACGAGCAGTACTTC. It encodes CASSLARDSPYEQYF.

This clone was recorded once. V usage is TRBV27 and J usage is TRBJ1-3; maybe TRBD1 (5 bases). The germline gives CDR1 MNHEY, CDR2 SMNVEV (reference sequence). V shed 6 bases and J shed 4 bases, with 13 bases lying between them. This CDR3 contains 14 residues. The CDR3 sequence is CASRLGRGGNTIYF. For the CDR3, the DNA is TGTGCCAGCAGGTTGGGTAGGGGCGGAAACACCATATATTTT.

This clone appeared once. The CDR3 nucleotides are TGCGCCAGCAGCCAAGATCTTGCAGGGGGCGGCGAAAAACTGTTTTTT. Its translation: CASSQDLAGGGEKLFF. This chain links TRBV4-3 with TRBJ1-4, with 8 bases fitting TRBD1. V trimming: 0 bases; J trimming: 8 bases; junction bases outside the gene matches: 8. CDR3 length: 16 amino acids. Germline V gives CDR1 LGHNA, CDR2 YSLEER.

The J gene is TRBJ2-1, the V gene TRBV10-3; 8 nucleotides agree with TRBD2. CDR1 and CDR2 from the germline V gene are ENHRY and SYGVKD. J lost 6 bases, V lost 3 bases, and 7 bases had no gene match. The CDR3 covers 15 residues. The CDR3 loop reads CAISDPGGVVNEQFF. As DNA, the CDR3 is TGTGCCATCAGTGATCCGGGAGGGGTGGTCAATGAGCAGTTCTTC.

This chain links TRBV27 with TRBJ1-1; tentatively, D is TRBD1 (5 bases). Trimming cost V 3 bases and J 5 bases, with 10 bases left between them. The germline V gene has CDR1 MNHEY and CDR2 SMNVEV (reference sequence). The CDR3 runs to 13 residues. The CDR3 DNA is TGTGCCAGCAGTTTTGGGGGTCGGACTGAAGCTTTCTTT. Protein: CASSFGGRTEAFF.

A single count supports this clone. The CDR3 coding sequence is TGCGCCAGCAGCCCCCGGACAGCATCGTCCTACGAGCAGTACTTC. Translation gives CASSPRTASSYEQYF. The chain links TRBV5-1 to TRBJ2-7; possible D gene TRBD1, 6 bases. Germline CDR1 is SGHRS and CDR2 is YFSETQ. The V gene lost 4 bases and the J gene lost 1 base, with 15 bases spanning the gap. This CDR3 comprises 15 residues.